What follows is one T cell receptor beta chain and its context. Its antigen is not known. The treatment: 15 to 20 received Ad26.COV2.S at low or high dose, single or two shots; roughly five received placebo; per-sample allocation not given. On day 63 after the first injection, vaccine and placebo recipients gave samples. Built on an Ad26 vector, the vaccine expressed Wuhan-strain SARS-CoV-2 spike. The germline gives CDR1 SGHVS, CDR2 FQNEAQ. The CDR3 loop spans 13 amino acids. Deletions cut 3 bases from V and 3 bases from J, with 7 bases between. These data belong to a study of Ad26.COV2.S vaccination and SARS-CoV-2 variants. Across the whole study: Ad26.COV2.S, an intramuscular injection, was given once or twice 56 days apart. Notes on the study in general: TCR breadth and depth analyses may have underestimated total T cell responses. For non-spike TCRs, breadth in vaccine recipients resembled that in placebo recipients.

Method: immunoSEQ multiplex PCR; TCRdb's copy keeps in-frame clones and lacks some. The table records about 420,000 clones, approximately 87% of them present only once. This clonotype was sampled from a person aged 18-65 years who received the Ad26.COV2.S COVID-19 vaccine or a placebo. The chain has TRBV7-8 and TRBJ2-3; tentative D call: TRBD1 (6 bases). Sequencing used peripheral blood, obtained in a trial of Ad26.COV2.S vaccine versus placebo. The CDR3 region has the DNA TGTGCCAGCAGCTTCGGACAGACAGATACGCAGTATTTT. Translation gives CASSFGQTDTQYF.